This T cell receptor beta chain was profiled in a study of PD-L1 blockade in urothelial cancer. The length of the CDR3 is 16 residues. Clones were read by immunoSEQ multiplex PCR, and TCRdb kept only the in-frame ones, dropping some. The sample has tens of thousands of clones, roughly nine tenths seen once. Time point indicated: peripheral blood 6 weeks after treatment start. The chain joins TRBV1 to TRBJ2-1; the table gives TRBD2 as D, unverified against the DNA. TRBV1 is a recognized pseudogene. The sample consisted of PBMCs, taken around atezolizumab (anti-PD-L1) treatment. The TCR sequence derives from a man in his 70s with urothelial cancer. The CDR3 reads CTSSQDRGRVYNEQFF. CDR3 bases: TGCACCAGCAGCCAAGATCGCGGGAGGGTATACAATGAGCAGTTCTTC.